This T cell receptor (beta chain) comes out of a study of regulatory T cells in long-lasting Graves disease. This CDR3 has 16 amino acids. CDR1 is MNHNS, CDR2 SASEGT, per germline. The V and J ends lost 2 bases and 3 bases, in that order; junction bases with no gene match: 6. Documented time point: newly diagnosed GD, antithyroid drugs for less than 3 months. PBMCs provided the RNA from which the TCR library was made. This clonotype was counted ten times or more. TCR beta libraries were built with iRepertoire HTBI primers and Arm-PCR of CDR3 regions. Via MiXCR, TCRdb re-called the multiplex PCR reads, giving one row per CDR3 protein. The sample has over 500,000 distinct CDR3 sequences; 16% are singletons. This sample was shared with a second study, whose subject was T cells in Graves' hyperthyroidism and ophthalmopathy.

Sequences were derived from peripheral blood mononuclear cells (PBMCs), sampled at new diagnosis, from a patient treated with antithyroid drugs. This chain links TRBV6-1 with TRBJ2-1, with 8 bases matching TRBD2. This sequence was found in a woman aged 30 to 39 with Graves disease. The CDR3 loop is CASSEFGTSYYNEQFF. For the CDR3, the DNA is TGTGCCAGCAGTGAATTCGGGACTAGTTACTACAATGAGCAGTTCTTC.